One and the same sample provided the 26 T cell receptor beta chains below, sequenced in a study of blood T cell repertoires in COVID-19. Assay used: immunoSEQ multiplex PCR; TCRdb lists only in-frame clones, some missing. In the table there are more than 80,000 clones, approximately 80% of which are singletons. The specimen was peripheral blood. These receptors were obtained from a human donor in a cohort sampled during active COVID-19.

This clone was found many times. The V gene is TRBV19, the J gene TRBJ2-1, with 10 bases matching TRBD2. Per germline, CDR1 LNHDA and CDR2 SQIVND (reference sequence). The CDR3 length is 16 residues. The V gene end was trimmed by 3 bases and the J gene end by 7 bases; junction bases not matched to a gene: 9. The CDR3 region has the DNA TGTGCCAGTAGTATTGGCGCCCGGACTAGCGGTAATGAGCAGTTCTTC. It is translated as CASSIGARTSGNEQFF.

V is TRBV28 and J is TRBJ2-7; the match to TRBD2 covers 7 bases. CDR3 length: 17 residues. V shed 6 bases and J 2 bases; nucleotides not matched to a gene: 16. CDR1 and CDR2 from the germline V gene are MDHEN and SYDVKM. The CDR3 region has the DNA TGTGCCAGCAGCCCGGGACCTCGGTGGGGGGGGGCCTACGAGCAGTACTTC. Translating gives CASSPGPRWGGAYEQYF. The complete variable domain, with remaining parts taken from reference TRBV28 and TRBJ2-7, reads DVKVTQSSRYLVKRTGEKVFLECVQDMDHENMFWYRQDPGLGLRLIYFSYDVKMKEKGDIPEGYSVSREKKERFSLILESASTNQTSMYLCASSPGPRWGGAYEQYFGPGTRLTVT.

The chain uses TRBV30 and TRBJ1-2; D is unresolved. CDR3 size: 12 residues. The V and J ends lost 0 bases and 9 bases respectively, with 11 bases between them. In germline, CDR1 is GTSNPN, CDR2 SVGIG (reference sequence). As DNA, the CDR3 is TGTGCCTGGAGTGTGGGCCCCGGTAGCTACACCTTC. This codes for CAWSVGPGSYTF.

This chain uses TRBV5-1 with TRBJ2-5; D uncertain. Germline CDR1 reads SGHRS; CDR2 reads YFSETQ. The germline V and J ends were trimmed by 0 bases and 4 bases, with 7 bases remaining between them. This CDR3 spans 13 amino acids. In DNA form, the CDR3 reads TGCGCCAGCAGCTTGGGGTTCGGAGAGACCCAGTACTTC. This codes for CASSLGFGETQYF. Based on the CDR3 plus reference TRBV5-1 and TRBJ2-5, the full variable domain is KAGVTQTPRYLIKTRGQQVTLSCSPISGHRSVSWYQQTPGQGLQFLFEYFSETQRNKGNFPGRFSGRQFSNSRSEMNVSTLELGDSALYLCASSLGFGETQYFGPGTRLLVL.

This rearrangement joins TRBV7-3 to TRBJ1-6, with no clear D. The germline V gene encodes CDR1 SGHTA and CDR2 FQGTGA. This CDR3 has 13 residues. The ends were cut back, 6 bases at V and 10 bases at J, with 13 bases in the middle. The CDR3, as DNA: TGTGCCAGCAGTCCCCTGGTGGGCTCACCCCTCCACTTT. Protein sequence: CASSPLVGSPLHF.

This chain connects TRBV7-2 to TRBJ2-2; D possibly corresponds to TRBD2 (6 bases). Trimming shortened V by 8 bases and J by 2 bases, and 12 bases separated the two germline ends. Germline values: CDR1 SGHTA, CDR2 FQGNSA. The CDR3 runs 14 residues. The CDR3 protein is CASRLGGNTGELFF. The CDR3 bases are TGTGCCAGCCGGCTGGGGGGTAACACCGGGGAGCTGTTTTTT.

The chain uses TRBV6-1 and TRBJ1-5; D is perhaps TRBD1 (5 bases). Germline values: CDR1 MNHNS, CDR2 SASEGT. The ends were cut back, 0 bases at V and 1 base at J, with 10 bases in the middle. The CDR3 loop spans 16 amino acids. CDR3 sequence reads: CASSEAKQVSNQPQHF. The CDR3 bases are TGTGCCAGCAGTGAAGCGAAACAGGTGAGCAATCAGCCCCAGCATTTT.

Written as DNA, the CDR3 is TGCGCCAGCAGCTTAGGCAGGGCTAGCACAGATACGCAGTATTTT. Amino acids: CASSLGRASTDTQYF. The chain is built from TRBV5-1 and TRBJ2-3, with D maybe TRBD1 (5 bases). From germline, CDR1 is SGHRS and CDR2 YFSETQ. Between the trimmed V and J ends, which lost 2 bases and 0 bases, there was a span of 10 bases. The CDR3 loop spans 15 amino acids.

This chain uses TRBV28 with TRBJ2-2; 7 positions agree with TRBD2. Germline CDR1 and CDR2: MDHEN and SYDVKM. V lost 6 bases, J lost 5 bases, and 12 bases stayed unmatched. The CDR3 totals 16 residues. CDR3 loop: CASSDIGLGITGELFF. In DNA, the CDR3 is TGTGCCAGCAGCGACATAGGACTAGGAATTACCGGGGAGCTGTTTTTT.

The count of this clone is one. The chain carries TRBV5-1 and TRBJ2-7; the D is unclear. The CDR3 is 13 residues long. Germline V gene data show CDR1 as SGHRS and CDR2 as YFSETQ. V was pared by 0 bases and J by 7 bases, with 11 bases between. This CDR3 reads CASSLGLMREQYF. The CDR3, as DNA: TGCGCCAGCAGCTTGGGACTTATGAGGGAGCAGTACTTC. The full variable domain, rest sourced from reference TRBV5-1 and TRBJ2-7, is KAGVTQTPRYLIKTRGQQVTLSCSPISGHRSVSWYQQTPGQGLQFLFEYFSETQRNKGNFPGRFSGRQFSNSRSEMNVSTLELGDSALYLCASSLGLMREQYFGPGTRLTVT.

The rearrangement uses TRBV25-1 and TRBJ1-2; 7 bases are a match to TRBD1. The trim removed 4 bases at V and 3 bases at J, leaving 5 bases unmatched. Germline CDR1 MGHDK, CDR2 SYGVNS. This CDR3 has 14 residues. CDR3 protein: CASSATGKDYGYTF. CDR3 nucleotide sequence: TGTGCCAGCAGTGCGACAGGGAAGGACTATGGCTACACCTTC.

The chain employs TRBV5-4 and TRBJ1-1; TRBD1 might be the D (6 bases). V lost 4 bases to trimming and J lost 1 base, with 11 bases between them. This CDR3 comprises 14 residues. The germline gives CDR1 SGHNT, CDR2 YYREEE (reference sequence). CDR3 sequence reads: CASSGGARNTEAFF. The CDR3 nucleotides read TGTGCCAGCAGCGGGGGGGCTAGGAACACTGAAGCTTTCTTT.

The chain uses TRBV6-6 and TRBJ2-3, with 8 bases matching TRBD2. V shed 5 bases and J 0 bases; nucleotides not matched to a gene: 10. Germline assignment: CDR1 MNHNY and CDR2 SVGAGI (reference sequence). The CDR3 has 17 amino acids. The CDR3 here is CASSRERSGVSTDTQYF. In DNA, the CDR3 is TGTGCCAGCAGTCGAGAACGTAGCGGGGTAAGCACAGATACGCAGTATTTT.

The chain employs TRBV5-5 and TRBJ2-4; weak D call: TRBD1 (5 bases). The CDR3 spans 14 residues. The V and J ends lost 4 bases and 0 bases respectively, with 8 bases between them. Germline V gene lookup returns CDR1 SGHKS and CDR2 YYEKEE (reference sequence). Here the CDR3 DNA reads TGTGCCAGCAGCGCGACAGTAGCCAAAAACATTCAGTACTTC. Protein: CASSATVAKNIQYF. Filled out from reference TRBV5-5 and TRBJ2-4, the complete variable domain reads DAGVTQSPTHLIKTRGQQVTLRCSPISGHKSVSWYQQVLGQGPQFIFQYYEKEERGRGNFPDRFSARQFPNYSSELNVNALLLGDSALYLCASSATVAKNIQYFGAGTRLSVL.

CDR3 DNA: TGTGCCAGCAGTTACCTTCAAGAGACCCAGTACTTC. It is translated as CASSYLQETQYF. The chain combines TRBV6-6 with TRBJ2-5; D remains ambiguous. The CDR3 spans 12 residues. Germline-derived CDR1 and CDR2 are MNHNY and SVGAGI (reference sequence). Trimming removed 2 bases from V and 2 bases from J, with 3 bases in between.

The chain couples TRBV7-8 to TRBJ1-5; 7 bases match TRBD1. The J segment lost 4 bases and the V segment lost 3 bases, leaving 6 bases of the junction unmatched. The length of the CDR3 is 15 residues. Germline-derived CDR1 and CDR2 are SGHVS and FQNEAQ. For the CDR3, the DNA is TGTGCCAGCAGCTTCGGGACAGACGCTAATCAGCCCCAGCATTTT. This sequence encodes CASSFGTDANQPQHF.

This clone was observed a handful of times. V gene TRBV9 combines with J gene TRBJ2-1; no firm D call. The germline V gene encodes CDR1 SGDLS and CDR2 YYNGEE. The CDR3 has 15 residues. The V end was cut by 2 bases, the J end by 0 bases, with 9 bases between. The CDR3 DNA sequence: TGTGCCAGCAGCGTTAGCCCGGACTCCTACAATGAGCAGTTCTTC. This sequence encodes CASSVSPDSYNEQFF.

The rearrangement uses TRBV14 and TRBJ2-7, with 8 bases matching TRBD1. Germline V gene lookup returns CDR1 SGHDN and CDR2 FVKESK. J was trimmed by 2 bases and V by 4 bases; bases with no gene match: 1. The CDR3 sequence is 13 residues long. CDR3 bases: TGTGCCAGCAGCCCCAGGGGGCCCTACGAGCAGTACTTC. It translates to CASSPRGPYEQYF. The full variable domain, with the rest looked up from reference TRBV14 and TRBJ2-7, is EAGVTQFPSHSVIEKGQTVTLRCDPISGHDNLYWYRRVMGKEIKFLLHFVKESKQDESGMPNNRFLAERTGGTYSTLKVQPAELEDSGVYFCASSPRGPYEQYFGPGTRLTVT.

The rearrangement uses TRBV6-1 and TRBJ1-2; tentatively, D is TRBD1 (5 bases). CDR1 and CDR2 from the germline V gene are MNHNS and SASEGT. The CDR3 contains 13 residues. V was trimmed by 1 base and J by 6 bases, leaving 9 bases between them. CDR3 in amino acids: CASSEESGDGYTF. CDR3 nucleotide sequence: TGTGCCAGCAGTGAAGAGTCGGGGGATGGCTACACCTTC.

The gene calls are TRBV5-6 and TRBJ1-2; D is undetermined. Trimming left V 0 bases short and J 4 bases short, with 10 bases between. CDR1 and CDR2 from the germline V gene are SGHDT and YYEEEE. This CDR3 has 14 residues. For the CDR3, the DNA is TGTGCCAGCAGCTTGGCTGTGGGGAGCTATGGCTACACCTTC. Amino acid sequence: CASSLAVGSYGYTF.

The chain couples TRBV7-2 to TRBJ2-5, with a possible D match to TRBD2 (6 bases). The germline V gene encodes CDR1 SGHTA and CDR2 FQGNSA. The V gene lost 5 bases and the J gene lost 4 bases, with 17 bases spanning the gap. The CDR3 runs to 15 residues. CDR3 in amino acids: CASSLSGTQGETQYF. CDR3 DNA: TGTGCCAGCAGCCTATCCGGGACTCAAGGAGAGACCCAGTACTTC.

This chain connects TRBV6-5 to TRBJ2-3, with TRBD1 as a possible D gene (5 bases). Deletions cut 3 bases from V and 3 bases from J, with 13 bases between. Germline-derived CDR1 and CDR2 are MNHEY and SVGAGI. The length of the CDR3 is 15 residues. CDR3 loop: CASSYGRAVTDTQYF. The CDR3 DNA reads TGTGCCAGCAGTTATGGCAGGGCAGTAACAGATACGCAGTATTTT.

This clone was seen a single time. The chain carries TRBV6-6 and TRBJ2-7; no clear D. The V gene lost 6 bases and the J gene lost 3 bases, with 18 bases spanning the gap. The germline V gene has CDR1 MNHNY and CDR2 SVGAGI (reference sequence). This CDR3 has 15 residues. In DNA, the CDR3 is TGTGCCAGCAGCACGAACTATAACCAATTCTACGAGCAGTACTTC. It encodes CASSTNYNQFYEQYF.

The V call is TRBV5-4, the J call TRBJ1-2; a possible D gene is TRBD1 (5 bases). Germline CDR1 is SGHNT and CDR2 is YYREEE (reference sequence). V lost 5 bases to trimming and J lost 4 bases, with 15 bases between them. The CDR3 spans 14 residues. The CDR3 spells CASRDMGGTYGYTF. In DNA, the CDR3 is TGTGCCAGCAGGGATATGGGGGGTACCTATGGCTACACCTTC.

The rearrangement links TRBV6-1 to TRBJ1-5, with 8 bases lining up with TRBD1. V lost 3 bases to trimming and J lost 6 bases; unmatched junction nucleotides: 4. The germline V gene has CDR1 MNHNS and CDR2 SASEGT. The CDR3 length is 14 residues. The CDR3 reads CASSDRGLGQPQHF. The CDR3, as DNA: TGTGCCAGCAGTGACAGGGGGCTGGGTCAGCCCCAGCATTTT.

The V gene is TRBV2, the J gene TRBJ2-4, with 8 bases matching TRBD1. This CDR3 comprises 15 residues. V was clipped by 6 bases and J by 4 bases; unmatched bases: 8. In germline, CDR1 is SNHLY, CDR2 FYNNEI. This CDR3 is CASSKTGQVKNIQYF. The CDR3 nucleotides read TGTGCCAGCAGCAAAACGGGACAGGTGAAAAACATTCAGTACTTC.